Following are 26 T cell receptor beta chains from one sample sequenced in a study of T cell responses to AZD1222 COVID-19 vaccine. Repertoires were generated with immunoSEQ multiplex PCR, while TCRdb's copy carries only in-frame clones and drops some. The sample holds 120,000 to 150,000 clones, over 80% seen once. This material consisted of peripheral blood, taken 28 days after the second AZD1222 dose. These receptors were obtained from an adult who received the AZD1222 COVID-19 vaccine.

The chain carries TRBV3-1 (or the pseudogene TRBV3-2) and TRBJ2-5; D not resolved. The CDR3 has 13 amino acids. Germline V gene lookup returns CDR1 LGHDT and CDR2 YNNKEL (reference sequence). The V and J ends lost 1 base and 0 bases respectively, with 3 bases between them. The CDR3 spells CASSQGNQETQYF. The CDR3 bases are TGTGCCAGCAGCCAAGGGAACCAAGAGACCCAGTACTTC.

The J gene is TRBJ1-6, the V gene TRBV5-1; tentatively, D is TRBD1 (5 bases). Germline lookup yields CDR1 SGHRS and CDR2 YFSETQ. V was clipped by 4 bases and J by 7 bases, with 12 bases between them. The CDR3 totals 14 residues. For the CDR3, the DNA is TGCGCCAGCAGCGTAGACAGACAAAATTCACCCCTCCACTTT. This encodes CASSVDRQNSPLHF.

The rearrangement joins TRBV30 to TRBJ2-3; unclear D gene. The CDR3 is 14 residues long. CDR1 is GTSNPN and CDR2 is SVGIG in the germline V gene (reference sequence). The V end was cut by 0 bases, the J end by 8 bases, with 15 bases between. DNA of the CDR3: TGTGCCTGGAGTGTTATGACGCAAAGAGGTACGCAGTATTTT. Residues: CAWSVMTQRGTQYF. The variable domain in full, with the rest retrieved from reference TRBV30 and TRBJ2-3, is SQTIHQWPATLVQPVGSPLSLECTVEGTSNPNLYWYRQAAGRGLQLLFYSVGIGQISSEVPQNLSASRPQDRQFILSSKKLLLSDSGFYLCAWSVMTQRGTQYFGPGTRLTVL.

The chain combines TRBV30 with TRBJ1-4; no reliable D call. The CDR3 loop spans 8 amino acids. Germline assignment: CDR1 GTSNPN and CDR2 SVGIG (reference sequence). DNA of the CDR3: TGTAGGGTGGGGAAACTGTTTTTT. Its translation is CRVGKLFF.

V usage is TRBV7-8 and J usage is TRBJ2-3; 11 bases match TRBD2. The CDR3 runs to 15 residues. Germline CDR1 SGHVS, CDR2 FQNEAQ. Trimming cost V 4 bases and J 5 bases; bases outside gene matches: 5. The CDR3 sequence: CASSYSGGAVDTQYF. CDR3 bases: TGTGCCAGCAGCTATAGCGGGGGGGCCGTAGATACGCAGTATTTT.

This sequence joins TRBV27 and TRBJ2-7, with no clear D. The CDR3 runs 12 residues. V was clipped by 6 bases and J by 7 bases, with 13 bases between them. Germline CDR1 is MNHEY and CDR2 is SMNVEV (reference sequence). CDR3 nucleotide sequence: TGTGCCAGCAGCTTAGACTCTGGAGAGCAGTACTTC. This gives the protein CASSLDSGEQYF.

This chain joins TRBV19 and TRBJ1-3; D not certain. CDR3 length: 11 amino acids. In germline, CDR1 is LNHDA, CDR2 SQIVND (reference sequence). V was pared by 7 bases and J by 3 bases, with 4 bases between. CDR3 DNA: TGTGCCAGTACTCATGGAAACACCATATATTTT. This encodes CASTHGNTIYF.

The chain is built from TRBV5-1 and TRBJ2-3; D is unclear. The CDR3 extends over 15 amino acids. V gave up 0 bases and J gave up 2 bases, with 10 bases separating them. From germline, CDR1 is SGHRS and CDR2 YFSETQ. The chain's CDR3 is CASSLGLVNTDTQYF. The CDR3 coding sequence is TGCGCCAGCAGCTTGGGACTGGTAAACACAGATACGCAGTATTTT.

This clone was observed once. The sample contains more than one DNA sequence encoding this CDR3. The CDR3 nucleotides read TGCGCCAGCAGCTTGGAGAGGCAAGAGACCCAGTACTTC. It encodes CASSLERQETQYF. The chain employs TRBV5-1 and TRBJ2-5; D gene ambiguous. CDR3 length: 13 amino acids. Germline CDR1 and CDR2: SGHRS and YFSETQ. Trimming left V 0 bases short and J 2 bases short, with 5 bases between. Combining the CDR3 with reference TRBV5-1 and TRBJ2-5 gives the whole variable domain KAGVTQTPRYLIKTRGQQVTLSCSPISGHRSVSWYQQTPGQGLQFLFEYFSETQRNKGNFPGRFSGRQFSNSRSEMNVSTLELGDSALYLCASSLERQETQYFGPGTRLLVL.

This clone was counted once. The rearrangement uses TRBV11-2 and TRBJ1-1; D gene ambiguous. The CDR3 has 14 residues. Germline values: CDR1 SGHAT, CDR2 FQNNGV. Deletions cut 5 bases from V and 2 bases from J, with 12 bases between. CDR3: CASSPRRENTEAFF. The CDR3 bases are TGTGCCAGCAGCCCCCGGAGAGAAAACACTGAAGCTTTCTTT.

CDR3 region: CASSRAGGGYGYTF. CDR3 in DNA: TGTGCCAGCAGCCGAGCGGGGGGGGGCTATGGCTACACCTTC. The chain joins TRBV7-8 to TRBJ1-2; weak D call: TRBD1 (5 bases). The CDR3 contains 14 residues. V shed 5 bases and J shed 4 bases, with 14 bases lying between them. Germline assignment: CDR1 SGHVS and CDR2 FQNEAQ.

This chain joins TRBV12-3 or TRBV12-4 and TRBJ1-2, with 8 bases lining up with TRBD1. V shed 3 bases, J shed 7 bases, and the junction held 4 bases outside the gene matches. CDR3 length: 13 residues. As DNA, the CDR3 is TGTGCCAGCAGTTTCAGGGGGCAGGGTGGCTACACCTTC. Encoded protein: CASSFRGQGGYTF.

J is TRBJ1-3 and V is TRBV10-3; tentative D call: TRBD1 (5 bases). The ends were cut back, 10 bases at V and 4 bases at J, with 17 bases in the middle. This CDR3 comprises 14 residues. Germline V gene sequence: CDR1 ENHRY, CDR2 SYGVKD. The CDR3 DNA reads as TGTGCCAGCGCACTAGACAGCGAAGGAAACACCATATATTTT. As protein: CASALDSEGNTIYF.

The rearrangement uses TRBV19 and TRBJ1-5; tentative D call: TRBD1 (5 bases). Germline CDR1 and CDR2: LNHDA and SQIVND (reference sequence). Trimming left V 3 bases short and J 8 bases short, with 14 bases between. This CDR3 is 14 amino acids long. The CDR3 nucleotides are TGTGCCAGTAGTATGGGCAGGGTGGTAGAGCCCCAGCATTTT. Translation: CASSMGRVVEPQHF.

The V and J genes are TRBV24-1 and TRBJ2-3; TRBD1 matches 9 bases. Trimming cost V 8 bases and J 2 bases; bases outside gene matches: 4. Germline values: CDR1 KGHDR, CDR2 SFDVKD. This CDR3 comprises 14 residues. The CDR3: CATNRDRDTDTQYF. The DNA for the CDR3 is TGTGCCACCAATCGGGACAGGGACACAGATACGCAGTATTTT.

V and J are TRBV5-1 and TRBJ1-4; 7 nucleotides match TRBD1. The CDR3 covers 14 residues. Trimming cost V 1 base and J 3 bases; bases outside gene matches: 0. CDR1 SGHRS and CDR2 YFSETQ come from the germline V gene. The CDR3 DNA is TGCGCCAGCAGCTTGCAGGGGGCTAATGAAAAACTGTTTTTT. It is translated as CASSLQGANEKLFF.

The chain recombines TRBV10-3 with TRBJ2-1, with D possibly matching TRBD2 (6 bases). This CDR3 is 14 amino acids long. V lost 4 bases and J 10 bases, leaving 17 bases between the germline ends. Looked up from germline, CDR1 is ENHRY and CDR2 is SYGVKD. The CDR3 loop reads CAISALDEEGEQFF. Here the CDR3 DNA reads TGTGCCATCAGTGCCTTGGATGAGGAGGGAGAGCAGTTCTTC.

The V gene is TRBV6-5, the J gene TRBJ1-5; 7 bases map to TRBD1. With V trimmed by 6 bases and J by 10 bases, 15 bases remained unmatched. The CDR3 loop spans 15 amino acids. The germline CDR1 and CDR2 sequences are MNHEY and SVGAGI. The CDR3 nucleotides read TGTGCCAGCAGAGGGTTTGAGGGGGCCCTTGGTCCCCAGCATTTT. Translation gives CASRGFEGALGPQHF.

The rearrangement joins TRBV4-2 to TRBJ1-1; 9 nucleotides match TRBD1. The CDR3 has 15 residues. Germline V lookup: CDR1 LGHNA, CDR2 YNFKEQ. The V segment lost 6 bases and the J segment 6 bases; nucleotides outside the gene matches: 11. The CDR3 reads CASREPGTGLAEAFF. The CDR3 coding sequence is TGTGCCAGCAGAGAGCCCGGGACAGGGCTTGCTGAAGCTTTCTTT.

This chain joins TRBV6-4 and TRBJ2-1, with a possible D match to TRBD2 (6 bases). Trimming stripped 4 bases from V and 7 bases from J, with 11 bases between. The CDR3 covers 13 residues. CDR1 and CDR2 from the germline V gene are MRHNA and SNTAGT. CDR3 DNA sequence: TGTGCCAGCAGTGCCGGGAGAGCTAATGAGCAGTTCTTC. As protein: CASSAGRANEQFF.

The gene calls are TRBV18 and TRBJ2-1; a weak D match, TRBD2 (5 bases). This CDR3 is 13 amino acids long. Trimming stripped 3 bases from V and 8 bases from J, with 11 bases between. Germline CDR1 KGHSH, CDR2 LQKENI. This chain's CDR3 is CASSPGPGYEQFF. The CDR3 DNA follows: TGTGCCAGCTCACCCGGGCCGGGGTATGAGCAGTTCTTC.

The chain recombines TRBV25-1 with TRBJ1-5; 7 positions match TRBD1. J was trimmed by 1 base and V by 1 base; bases with no gene match: 7. Per germline, CDR1 MGHDK and CDR2 SYGVNS. This CDR3 spans 17 amino acids. CDR3 residues: CASSESPQGKSNQPQHF. DNA of the CDR3: TGTGCCAGCAGTGAATCACCACAGGGGAAAAGCAATCAGCCCCAGCATTTT.

This chain links TRBV29-1 with TRBJ2-2; the match to TRBD1 covers 9 bases. This CDR3 spans 14 amino acids. Looked up from germline, CDR1 is SQVTM and CDR2 is ANQGSEA. The V and J ends lost 7 bases and 5 bases, in that order; junction bases with no gene match: 8. The CDR3 here is CSAQTGGSTGELFF. CDR3 nucleotides: TGCAGCGCCCAGACAGGGGGTAGTACCGGGGAGCTGTTTTTT.

This chain uses TRBV25-1 with TRBJ2-7, with D tentatively TRBD1 or TRBD2 (5 bases each). The germline V gene encodes CDR1 MGHDK and CDR2 SYGVNS. This CDR3 comprises 14 residues. The germline V and J ends were trimmed by 4 bases and 3 bases, with 13 bases remaining between them. The CDR3 DNA reads TGTGCCAGCAGTGCCCCTGGGACCCGCTACGAGCAGTACTTC. This gives the protein CASSAPGTRYEQYF.

The chain carries TRBV11-3 and TRBJ2-7; 9 nucleotides line up with TRBD1. The CDR3 runs to 16 residues. Germline V gene lookup returns CDR1 SGHNT and CDR2 YENEEA. The V and J ends lost 4 bases and 5 bases, in that order; junction bases with no gene match: 12. CDR3 in DNA: TGTGCCAGCAGCTCCAGAAGGGGGACAGGGACCGACGAGCAGTACTTC. It translates to CASSSRRGTGTDEQYF.

The chain uses TRBV6-5 and TRBJ1-2, with D tentatively TRBD1 (5 bases). CDR1 is MNHEY, CDR2 SVGAGI, per germline. Trimming took off 2 bases at V and 5 bases at J, with 12 bases between the two ends. The CDR3 extends over 14 amino acids. CDR3 protein: CASSYLTGGYGYTF. The CDR3 region has the DNA TGTGCCAGCAGTTACCTGACCGGGGGGTATGGCTACACCTTC.